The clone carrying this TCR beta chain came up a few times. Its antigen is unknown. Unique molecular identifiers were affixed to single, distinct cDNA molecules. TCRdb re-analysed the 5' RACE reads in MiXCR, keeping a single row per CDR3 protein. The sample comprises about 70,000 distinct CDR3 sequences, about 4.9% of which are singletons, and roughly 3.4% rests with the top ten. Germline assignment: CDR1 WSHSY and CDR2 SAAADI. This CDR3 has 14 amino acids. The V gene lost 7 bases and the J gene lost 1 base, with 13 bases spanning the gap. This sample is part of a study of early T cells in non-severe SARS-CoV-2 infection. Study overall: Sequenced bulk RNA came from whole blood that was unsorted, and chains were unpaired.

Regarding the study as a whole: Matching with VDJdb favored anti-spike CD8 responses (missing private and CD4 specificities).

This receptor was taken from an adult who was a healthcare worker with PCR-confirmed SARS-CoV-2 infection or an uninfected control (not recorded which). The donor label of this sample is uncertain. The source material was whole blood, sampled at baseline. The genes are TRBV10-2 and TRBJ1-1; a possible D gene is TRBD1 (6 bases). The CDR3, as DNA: TGCGCCAGCATCACGGACAGAGGGAACACTGAAGCTTTCTTT. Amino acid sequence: CASITDRGNTEAFF.